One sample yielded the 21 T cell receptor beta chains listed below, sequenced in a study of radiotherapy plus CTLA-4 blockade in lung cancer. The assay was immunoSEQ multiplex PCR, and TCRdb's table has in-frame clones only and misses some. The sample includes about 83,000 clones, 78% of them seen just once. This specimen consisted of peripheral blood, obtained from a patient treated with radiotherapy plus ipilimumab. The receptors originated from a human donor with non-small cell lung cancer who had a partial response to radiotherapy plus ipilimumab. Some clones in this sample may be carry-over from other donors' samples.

Here the CDR3 DNA reads TGTGCCAGCAGTTGGGGGAGCGGGTCGAACACCGGGGAGCTGTTTTTT. Its protein product is CASSWGSGSNTGELFF. The V call is TRBV27, the J call TRBJ2-2; maybe TRBD2 (6 bases). V shed 4 bases and J shed 0 bases, with 12 bases lying between them. Germline V gene sequence: CDR1 MNHEY, CDR2 SMNVEV (reference sequence). The CDR3 is made up of 16 amino acids.

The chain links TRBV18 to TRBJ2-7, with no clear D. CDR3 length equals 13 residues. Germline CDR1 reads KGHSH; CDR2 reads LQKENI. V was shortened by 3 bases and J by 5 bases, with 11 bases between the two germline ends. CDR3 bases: TGTGCCAGCTCACCCTCAGCGTTCCACGAGCAGTACTTC. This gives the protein CASSPSAFHEQYF.

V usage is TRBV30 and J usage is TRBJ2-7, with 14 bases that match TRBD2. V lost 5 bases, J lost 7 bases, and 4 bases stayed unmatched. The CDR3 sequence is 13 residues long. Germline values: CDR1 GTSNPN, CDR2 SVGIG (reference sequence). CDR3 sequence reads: CAWRLAGGREQYF. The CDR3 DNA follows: TGTGCCTGGCGACTAGCGGGAGGGAGGGAGCAGTACTTC.

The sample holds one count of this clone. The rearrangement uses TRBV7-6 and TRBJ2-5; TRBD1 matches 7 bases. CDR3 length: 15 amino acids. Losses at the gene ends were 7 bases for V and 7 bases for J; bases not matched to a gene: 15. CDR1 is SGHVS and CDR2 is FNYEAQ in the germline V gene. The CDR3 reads CASKPRDSTLGTQYF. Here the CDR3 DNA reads TGTGCCAGCAAACCCCGGGACAGCACTTTAGGGACCCAGTACTTC.

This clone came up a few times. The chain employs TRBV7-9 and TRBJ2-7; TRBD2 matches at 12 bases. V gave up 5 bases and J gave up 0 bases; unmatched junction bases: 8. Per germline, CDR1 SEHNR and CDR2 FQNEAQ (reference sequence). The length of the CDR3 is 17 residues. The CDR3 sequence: CASSLYQTSGSSYEQYF. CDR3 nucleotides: TGTGCCAGCAGCCTTTACCAGACTAGCGGGAGCTCCTACGAGCAGTACTTC.

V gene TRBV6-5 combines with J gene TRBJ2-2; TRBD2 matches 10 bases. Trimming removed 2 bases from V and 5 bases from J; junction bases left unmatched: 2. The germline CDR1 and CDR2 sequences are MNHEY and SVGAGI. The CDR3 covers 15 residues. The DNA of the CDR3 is TGTGCCAGCAGTTACCTAGCGGGAGTAACCGGGGAGCTGTTTTTT. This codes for CASSYLAGVTGELFF.

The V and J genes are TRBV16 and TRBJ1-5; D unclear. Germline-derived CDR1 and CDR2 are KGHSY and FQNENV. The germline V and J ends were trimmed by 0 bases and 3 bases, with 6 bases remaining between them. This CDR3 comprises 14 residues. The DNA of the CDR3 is TGTGCCAGCAGCCAATCAGAGATCAATCAGCCCCAGCATTTT. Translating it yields CASSQSEINQPQHF.

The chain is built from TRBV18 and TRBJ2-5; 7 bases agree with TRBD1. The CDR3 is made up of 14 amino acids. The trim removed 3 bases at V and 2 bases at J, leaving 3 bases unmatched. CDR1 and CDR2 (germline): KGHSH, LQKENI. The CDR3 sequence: CASSPGQRQETQYF. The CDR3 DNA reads TGTGCCAGCTCACCGGGACAGCGGCAAGAGACCCAGTACTTC. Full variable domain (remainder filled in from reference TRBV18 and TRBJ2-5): NAGVMQNPRHLVRRRGQEARLRCSPMKGHSHVYWYRQLPEEGLKFMVYLQKENIIDESGMPKERFSAEFPKEGPSILRIQQVVRGDSAAYFCASSPGQRQETQYFGPGTRLLVL.

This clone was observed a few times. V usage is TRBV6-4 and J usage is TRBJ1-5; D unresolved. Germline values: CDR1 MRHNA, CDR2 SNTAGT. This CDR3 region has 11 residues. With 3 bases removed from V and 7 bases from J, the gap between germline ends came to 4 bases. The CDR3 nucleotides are TGTGCCAGCAGTGAAGCCCAGCCCCAGCATTTT. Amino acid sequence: CASSEAQPQHF.

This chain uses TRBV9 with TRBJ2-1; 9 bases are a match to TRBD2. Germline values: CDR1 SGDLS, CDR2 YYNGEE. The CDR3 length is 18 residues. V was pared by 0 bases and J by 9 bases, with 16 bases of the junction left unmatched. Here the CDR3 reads CASSVGSTTGGRAPEQFF. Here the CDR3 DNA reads TGTGCCAGCAGCGTAGGGTCGACTACTGGCGGGAGGGCCCCTGAGCAGTTCTTC.

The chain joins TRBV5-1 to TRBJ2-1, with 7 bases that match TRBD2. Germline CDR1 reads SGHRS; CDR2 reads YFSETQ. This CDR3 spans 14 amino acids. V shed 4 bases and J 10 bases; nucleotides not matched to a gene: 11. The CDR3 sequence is CASSQNPAGEEQFF. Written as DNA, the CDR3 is TGCGCCAGCAGCCAAAACCCGGCGGGGGAAGAGCAGTTCTTC.

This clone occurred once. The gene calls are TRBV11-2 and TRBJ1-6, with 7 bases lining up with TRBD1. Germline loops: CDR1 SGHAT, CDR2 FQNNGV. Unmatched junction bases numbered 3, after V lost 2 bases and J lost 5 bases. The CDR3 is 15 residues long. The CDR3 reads CASSLRGTDNSPLHF. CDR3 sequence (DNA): TGTGCCAGCAGCTTAAGGGGGACAGATAATTCACCCCTCCACTTT. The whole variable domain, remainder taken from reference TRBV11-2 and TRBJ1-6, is EAGVAQSPRYKIIEKRQSVAFWCNPISGHATLYWYQQILGQGPKLLIQFQNNGVVDDSQLPKDRFSAERLKGVDSTLKIQPAKLEDSAVYLCASSLRGTDNSPLHFGNGTRLTVT.

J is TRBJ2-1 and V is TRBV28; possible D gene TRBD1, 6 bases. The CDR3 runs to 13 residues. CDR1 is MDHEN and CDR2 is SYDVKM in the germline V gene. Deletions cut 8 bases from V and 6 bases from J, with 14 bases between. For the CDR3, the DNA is TGTGCCAGCTCCGGACAGCCGATCAATGAGCAGTTCTTC. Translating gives CASSGQPINEQFF.

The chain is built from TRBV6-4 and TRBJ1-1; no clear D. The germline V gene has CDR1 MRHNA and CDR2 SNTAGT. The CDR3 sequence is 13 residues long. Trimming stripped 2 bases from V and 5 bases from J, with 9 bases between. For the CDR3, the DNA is TGTGCCAGCAGTGACAGGAGGGAAACTGAAGCTTTCTTT. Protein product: CASSDRRETEAFF.

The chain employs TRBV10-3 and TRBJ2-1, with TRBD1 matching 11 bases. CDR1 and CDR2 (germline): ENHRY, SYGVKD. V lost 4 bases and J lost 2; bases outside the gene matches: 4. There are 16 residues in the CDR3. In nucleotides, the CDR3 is TGTGCCATCAGTGCCCCGGGACAGGGGGCCTACAATGAGCAGTTCTTC. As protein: CAISAPGQGAYNEQFF.

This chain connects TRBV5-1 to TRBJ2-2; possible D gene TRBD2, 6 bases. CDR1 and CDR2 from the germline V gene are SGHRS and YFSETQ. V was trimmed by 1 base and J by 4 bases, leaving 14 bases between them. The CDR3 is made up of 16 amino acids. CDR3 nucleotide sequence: TGCGCCAGCAGCTTGTCGACGTCGGGGGTCACCGGGGAGCTGTTTTTT. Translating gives CASSLSTSGVTGELFF. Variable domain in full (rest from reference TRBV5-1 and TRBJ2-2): KAGVTQTPRYLIKTRGQQVTLSCSPISGHRSVSWYQQTPGQGLQFLFEYFSETQRNKGNFPGRFSGRQFSNSRSEMNVSTLELGDSALYLCASSLSTSGVTGELFFGEGSRLTVL.

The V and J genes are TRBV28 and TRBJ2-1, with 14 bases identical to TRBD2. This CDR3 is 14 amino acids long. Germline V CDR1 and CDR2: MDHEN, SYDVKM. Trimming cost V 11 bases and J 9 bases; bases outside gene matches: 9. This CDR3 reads CACYGTSGSIEQFF. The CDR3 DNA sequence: TGTGCCTGCTACGGGACTAGCGGGAGTATTGAGCAGTTCTTC.

The DNA for the CDR3 is TGCGCCAGCAGCAAGGGCAGGGATCATTTGGGCACAGATACGCAGTATTTT. Its translation is CASSKGRDHLGTDTQYF. The chain is built from TRBV5-1 and TRBJ2-3; D possibly corresponds to TRBD1 (5 bases). In germline, CDR1 is SGHRS, CDR2 YFSETQ. This CDR3 spans 17 amino acids. Trimming removed 4 bases from V and 1 base from J, with 19 bases in between. The full variable domain, completed using reference TRBV5-1 and TRBJ2-3, is KAGVTQTPRYLIKTRGQQVTLSCSPISGHRSVSWYQQTPGQGLQFLFEYFSETQRNKGNFPGRFSGRQFSNSRSEMNVSTLELGDSALYLCASSKGRDHLGTDTQYFGPGTRLTVL.

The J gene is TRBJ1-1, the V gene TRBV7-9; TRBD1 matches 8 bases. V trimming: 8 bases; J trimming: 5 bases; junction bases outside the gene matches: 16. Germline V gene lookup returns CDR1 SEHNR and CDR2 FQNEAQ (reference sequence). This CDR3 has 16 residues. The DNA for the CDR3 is TGTGCCAGCGCGGGACACAGGACAGGGCTGGATACTGAAGCTTTCTTT. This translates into CASAGHRTGLDTEAFF.

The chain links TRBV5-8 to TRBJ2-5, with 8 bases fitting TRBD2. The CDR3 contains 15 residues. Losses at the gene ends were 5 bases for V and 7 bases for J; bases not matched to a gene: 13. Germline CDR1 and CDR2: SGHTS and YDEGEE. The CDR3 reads CASRSRAGAARTQYF. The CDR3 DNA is TGTGCCAGCAGGTCGCGAGCGGGGGCAGCCAGGACCCAGTACTTC.

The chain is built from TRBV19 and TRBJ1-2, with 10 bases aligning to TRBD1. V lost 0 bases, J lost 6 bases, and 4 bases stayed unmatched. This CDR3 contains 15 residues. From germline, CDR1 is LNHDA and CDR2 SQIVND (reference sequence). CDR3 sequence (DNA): TGTGCCAGTAGTATAGACGCCGGGACAGGGGATGGCTACACCTTC. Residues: CASSIDAGTGDGYTF.